A single sample is the source of the 26 T cell receptor beta chains below, sequenced in a study of Ad26.COV2.S vaccination and SARS-CoV-2 variants. The method was immunoSEQ multiplex PCR; TCRdb's version includes in-frame clones alone and lacks a portion of them. The table lists about 400,000 clones, around nine tenths of them singletons. Treatment in this sample: roughly 18 received Ad26.COV2.S at low or high dose, single or two shots; a few received placebo; per-sample allocation not given. Repertoires come from day 63 after the first vaccine or placebo injection. The sequencing used peripheral blood, collected in a trial of Ad26.COV2.S vaccine versus placebo. The receptors stem from a person aged 18-60 years who received the Ad26.COV2.S COVID-19 vaccine or a placebo.

This sequence joins TRBV4-1 and TRBJ2-7; 9 bases match TRBD1. The length of the CDR3 is 15 residues. The trim removed 7 bases at V and 6 bases at J, leaving 13 bases unmatched. Germline CDR1 is MGHRA and CDR2 is YSYEKL. CDR3 bases: TGCGCCAGCAAGGCGACCGGGACAGGGTTTTCCGAGCAGTACTTC. Its protein is CASKATGTGFSEQYF.

The chain has TRBV30 and TRBJ1-6; D not certain. Germline V gene data show CDR1 as GTSNPN and CDR2 as SVGIG (reference sequence). The CDR3 is 12 residues long. Trimming left V 3 bases short and J 6 bases short, with 6 bases between. As DNA, the CDR3 is TGTGCCTGGAGCAGACCTAATTCACCCCTCCACTTT. Translation gives CAWSRPNSPLHF.

CDR3 nucleotide sequence: TGTGCCAGCAGCGTTGGACCGGGTGAAAAACTGTTTTTT. Translation gives CASSVGPGEKLFF. The V and J genes are TRBV6-5 and TRBJ1-4; D is ambiguous. The V gene's germline CDR1 is MNHEY and CDR2 SVGAGI. V lost 6 bases, J lost 7 bases, and 12 bases lay in between. The CDR3 length is 13 residues.

In this sample, this clone turned up once. Other DNA sequences in this specimen translate into the identical CDR3. The rearrangement joins TRBV5-1 to TRBJ2-2, with a weak D call TRBD1 (6 bases). CDR3 length equals 16 residues. Germline V lookup: CDR1 SGHRS, CDR2 YFSETQ. V shed 1 base and J shed 0 bases, with 10 bases lying between them. CDR3 DNA sequence: TGCGCCAGCAGCTTGATAGGGACAACGAACACCGGGGAGCTGTTTTTT. Translation: CASSLIGTTNTGELFF.

The chain links TRBV18 to TRBJ2-2; perhaps D is TRBD1 or TRBD2 (6 bases each). Germline V gives CDR1 KGHSH, CDR2 LQKENI. This CDR3 has 15 amino acids. V was pared by 2 bases and J by 6 bases, with 13 bases between. The CDR3 nucleotides are TGTGCCAGCTCACCAGTTTTCGGGGGCGCCGGGGAGCTGTTTTTT. Protein: CASSPVFGGAGELFF. Based on the CDR3 plus reference TRBV18 and TRBJ2-2, the full variable domain is NAGVMQNPRHLVRRRGQEARLRCSPMKGHSHVYWYRQLPEEGLKFMVYLQKENIIDESGMPKERFSAEFPKEGPSILRIQQVVRGDSAAYFCASSPVFGGAGELFFGEGSRLTVL.

The chain employs TRBV6-1 and TRBJ1-6; maybe TRBD1 (6 bases). The V end lost 2 bases, the J end lost 7 bases, and 9 bases lay between the germline ends. CDR3 length: 14 residues. Germline CDR1 MNHNS, CDR2 SASEGT. The CDR3 nucleotides are TGTGCCAGCAGTGAACAGGGGTGGAATTCACCCCTCCACTTT. Translation: CASSEQGWNSPLHF.

The CDR3 region is CASSAPDKTPQPSQHF. The CDR3, as DNA: TGTGCCAGCAGCGCCCCGGACAAAACACCTCAGCCGTCCCAGCATTTT. The chain couples TRBV21-1 to TRBJ1-5; the D segment call TRBD1 is taken from the table without a DNA check. TRBV21-1 has pseudogene status. The CDR3 has 16 residues.

The rearrangement uses TRBV5-6 and TRBJ2-6, with D unclear. CDR3 length: 13 residues. V lost 3 bases and J lost 0, with 1 base in between. Germline V gene lookup returns CDR1 SGHDT and CDR2 YYEEEE. The CDR3 DNA follows: TGTGCCAGCAGCTACTCTGGGGCCAACGTCCTGACTTTC. This translates into CASSYSGANVLTF.

This sequence joins TRBV5-4 and TRBJ2-7, with 8 nucleotides matching TRBD2. The junction had 7 bases not matched to a gene; V was cut back by 0 bases and J by 2 bases. CDR1 is SGHNT and CDR2 is YYREEE in the germline V gene (reference sequence). CDR3 length: 16 residues. CDR3 residues: CASSLGSGGAAYEQYF. The CDR3, as DNA: TGTGCCAGCAGCTTGGGGTCCGGGGGGGCCGCCTACGAGCAGTACTTC.

This clone was found a few times. This rearrangement joins TRBV27 to TRBJ1-6, with D possibly TRBD1 on 5 matching bases. Germline CDR1 reads MNHEY; CDR2 reads SMNVEV (reference sequence). Trimming took 7 bases from V and 2 from J, leaving 15 bases between them. The CDR3 runs to 16 residues. CDR3 DNA sequence: TGTGCCAGCACCTTCGGGGGGTCTGCCTATAATTCACCCCTCCACTTT. Translation: CASTFGGSAYNSPLHF.

As regards this clone: Other nucleotide sequences from this sample produce the same CDR3. V gene TRBV7-2 combines with J gene TRBJ2-7; D is undetermined. Per the germline V gene, CDR1 is SGHTA and CDR2 is FQGNSA. The V end lost 5 bases, the J end lost 1 base, and 9 bases lay between the germline ends. This CDR3 comprises 13 residues. The CDR3 spells CASSLGPSYEQYF. The CDR3, as DNA: TGTGCCAGCAGCCTCGGTCCATCCTACGAGCAGTACTTC.

This chain connects TRBV5-4 to TRBJ2-1; D might be TRBD1 or TRBD2, each matching 7 bases. The CDR3 sequence is 16 residues long. The V gene's germline CDR1 is SGHNT and CDR2 YYREEE (reference sequence). The V end lost 4 bases, the J end lost 7 bases, and 21 bases lay between the germline ends. CDR3 sequence reads: CASSPMGGRGGNEQFF. In nucleotides, the CDR3 is TGTGCCAGCAGCCCCATGGGGGGCAGGGGGGGGAATGAGCAGTTCTTC. The complete variable domain, with remaining parts taken from reference TRBV5-4 and TRBJ2-1, reads ETGVTQSPTHLIKTRGQQVTLRCSSQSGHNTVSWYQQALGQGPQFIFQYYREEENGRGNFPPRFSGLQFPNYSSELNVNALELDDSALYLCASSPMGGRGGNEQFFGPGTRLTVL.

This chain uses TRBV9 with TRBJ1-2; D unresolved. There are 12 residues in the CDR3. Trimming pared 0 bases from V and 2 bases from J, leaving 2 bases between. Germline assignment: CDR1 SGDLS and CDR2 YYNGEE. CDR3 in amino acids: CASSVVNYGYTF. CDR3 sequence (DNA): TGTGCCAGCAGCGTAGTCAACTATGGCTACACCTTC.

V and J are TRBV6-5 and TRBJ2-3; the D is unclear. The CDR3 contains 15 residues. V lost 10 bases and J lost 2, with 19 bases in between. Germline-derived CDR1 and CDR2 are MNHEY and SVGAGI. Written as DNA, the CDR3 is TGTGCCATCCCGAAGGTTACAGCAAACACAGATACGCAGTATTTT. Residues: CAIPKVTANTDTQYF.

The V and J genes are TRBV6-5 and TRBJ1-1, with unresolved D. The CDR3 spans 15 residues. The germline gives CDR1 MNHEY, CDR2 SVGAGI. Trimming removed 10 bases at V and 4 bases at J, with 22 bases between. The CDR3 coding sequence is TGTGCCACCCAACCGGGCTCAGTGGGAGGCACTGAAGCTTTCTTT. Translation: CATQPGSVGGTEAFF.

The genes are TRBV5-1 and TRBJ2-3; D unresolved. In germline, CDR1 is SGHRS, CDR2 YFSETQ. The CDR3 contains 14 residues. V was clipped by 3 bases and J by 0 bases, with 8 bases between them. The chain's CDR3 is CASSYRVSTDTQYF. In DNA, the CDR3 is TGCGCCAGCAGCTATAGGGTGAGCACAGATACGCAGTATTTT. Drawing the rest from reference TRBV5-1 and TRBJ2-3, the complete variable domain is KAGVTQTPRYLIKTRGQQVTLSCSPISGHRSVSWYQQTPGQGLQFLFEYFSETQRNKGNFPGRFSGRQFSNSRSEMNVSTLELGDSALYLCASSYRVSTDTQYFGPGTRLTVL.

The rearrangement links TRBV6-2 or TRBV6-3 to TRBJ2-7, with a weak D call TRBD1 (6 bases). From germline, CDR1 is MNHEY and CDR2 SVGEGT. The CDR3 extends over 15 amino acids. Between the trimmed V and J ends, which lost 4 bases and 6 bases, there was a span of 19 bases. CDR3 sequence reads: CASSSDTQGPREQYF. CDR3 bases: TGTGCCAGCAGTTCGGACACCCAGGGGCCCCGCGAGCAGTACTTC.

This clone was observed a few times. The chain is built from TRBV4-2 and TRBJ2-7; D is perhaps TRBD2 (5 bases). The ends were cut back, 0 bases at V and 2 bases at J, with 8 bases in the middle. Per germline, CDR1 LGHNA and CDR2 YNFKEQ. The CDR3 consists of 14 residues. This CDR3 reads CASSQEGSAYEQYF. Here the CDR3 DNA reads TGTGCCAGCAGCCAAGAGGGTAGCGCCTACGAGCAGTACTTC.

The gene calls are TRBV11-2 and TRBJ1-1; D possibly corresponds to TRBD1 (5 bases). Trimming removed 5 bases from V and 5 bases from J, with 18 bases in between. CDR3 length: 15 residues. Looked up from germline, CDR1 is SGHAT and CDR2 is FQNNGV. Here the CDR3 DNA reads TGTGCCAGCAGCCGAGAGTACGGGGGGGGAACTGAAGCTTTCTTT. This sequence encodes CASSREYGGGTEAFF.

The genes are TRBV4-1 and TRBJ2-6, with D perhaps TRBD1 (5 bases). This CDR3 region has 16 residues. Trimming removed 7 bases at V and 0 bases at J, with 13 bases between. CDR1 MGHRA and CDR2 YSYEKL come from the germline V gene. Here the CDR3 reads CASTSNTGSGANVLTF. CDR3 coding DNA: TGCGCCAGCACCTCAAATACAGGCTCTGGGGCCAACGTCCTGACTTTC.

V gene TRBV15 combines with J gene TRBJ2-5; TRBD1 agrees at 7 bases. Germline V gives CDR1 LNHNV, CDR2 YYDKDF (reference sequence). V shed 0 bases, J shed 5 bases, and the junction held 6 bases outside the gene matches. The CDR3 is 15 residues long. The CDR3 is CATSRDLGRGETQYF. CDR3 nucleotides: TGTGCCACCAGCAGAGATCTCGGCAGGGGGGAGACCCAGTACTTC.

The rearrangement joins TRBV2 to TRBJ1-1; D is ambiguous. The CDR3 covers 13 residues. Trimming cost V 6 bases and J 0 bases, with 8 bases left between them. Germline lookup yields CDR1 SNHLY and CDR2 FYNNEI. The CDR3 reads CASRYRLNTEAFF. CDR3 coding DNA: TGTGCCAGCAGATATAGGTTGAACACTGAAGCTTTCTTT.

The chain couples TRBV6-6 to TRBJ1-1, with a possible D match to TRBD1 (6 bases). The length of the CDR3 is 13 residues. The germline V gene encodes CDR1 MNHNY and CDR2 SVGAGI (reference sequence). The germline V and J ends were trimmed by 6 bases and 5 bases, with 13 bases remaining between them. The CDR3 bases are TGTGCCAGCAGCACAGGGAGGTATACTGAAGCTTTCTTT. Its protein product is CASSTGRYTEAFF.

This sequence joins TRBV5-4 and TRBJ2-7; 7 bases align to TRBD1. V gave up 1 base and J gave up 6 bases; unmatched junction bases: 10. This CDR3 is built from 15 residues. Germline CDR1 SGHNT, CDR2 YYREEE (reference sequence). The CDR3 sequence is CASSLRSGQAAEQYF. CDR3 nucleotides: TGTGCCAGCAGCTTGAGGTCCGGACAGGCTGCCGAGCAGTACTTC.

In DNA form, the CDR3 reads TGTGCCAGCAGCCCCCCCGGCGGCTACGAGCAGTACTTC. It is translated as CASSPPGGYEQYF. The chain carries TRBV7-9 and TRBJ2-7; D gene unclear. Germline CDR1 and CDR2: SEHNR and FQNEAQ (reference sequence). Trimming shortened V by 5 bases and J by 3 bases, and 11 bases separated the two germline ends. The CDR3 is made up of 13 amino acids.

This rearrangement joins TRBV7-9 to TRBJ2-5, with TRBD1 identical over 7 bases. This CDR3 is built from 14 residues. V lost 4 bases and J lost 5; bases outside the gene matches: 7. CDR1 and CDR2 from the germline V gene are SEHNR and FQNEAQ (reference sequence). The CDR3 DNA reads as TGTGCCAGCAGCTCCAGGGGGTCCCTCGAGACCCAGTACTTC. Its protein is CASSSRGSLETQYF.